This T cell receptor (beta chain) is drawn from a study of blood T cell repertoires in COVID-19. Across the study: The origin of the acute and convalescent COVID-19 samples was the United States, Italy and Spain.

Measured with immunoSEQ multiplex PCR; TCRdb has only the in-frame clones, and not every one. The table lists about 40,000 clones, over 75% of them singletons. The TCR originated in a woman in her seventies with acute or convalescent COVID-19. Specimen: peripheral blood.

DNA of the CDR3: TGTGCCAGCAGTTCTTTCCAGGGGGCAGGAAACAATGAGCAGTTCTTC. Encoded protein: CASSSFQGAGNNEQFF. The gene calls are TRBV6-5 and TRBJ2-1; TRBD1 matches 8 bases. Germline CDR1 is MNHEY and CDR2 is SVGAGI. This CDR3 has 16 residues. V was pared by 4 bases and J by 5 bases, with 10 bases of the junction left unmatched.